These 6 T cell receptor beta chains were all obtained from the same sample, sequenced in a study of T cell repertoires in cytomegalovirus infection. One entry per CDR3 protein, called by TCRdb with MiXCR from the reads. Among some 150,000 distinct CDR3 sequences listed, 23% were seen once. Sequenced material: PBMCs. Receptor source: a human donor in good health (CMV status not recorded). Some clones in this sample may be carry-over from other donors' samples.

The sample holds many counts of this clonotype. V gene TRBV7-2 combines with J gene TRBJ2-2; D ambiguous. V was shortened by 1 base and J by 2 bases, with 11 bases between the two germline ends. This CDR3 contains 16 residues. In germline, CDR1 is SGHTA, CDR2 FQGNSA. Here the CDR3 reads CASSLDRRKNTGELFF. As DNA, the CDR3 is TGTGCCAGCAGCTTAGACAGACGAAAAAACACCGGGGAGCTGTTTTTT.

This clonotype was detected a few times. The chain combines TRBV19 with TRBJ2-3; D possibly matches TRBD1 or TRBD2 (7 bases each). Trimming shortened V by 5 bases and J by 5 bases, and 11 bases separated the two germline ends. This CDR3 is 13 amino acids long. The germline V gene has CDR1 LNHDA and CDR2 SQIVND (reference sequence). CDR3 sequence: CASSSGGVDTQYF. In DNA, the CDR3 is TGTGCCAGTAGTTCAGGGGGGGTAGATACGCAGTATTTT.

Points on this clonotype: A read error may account for a junction end that differs from germline. The genes are TRBV4-3 and TRBJ2-1; no definite D call. This CDR3 comprises 14 residues. Germline lookup yields CDR1 LGHNA and CDR2 YSLEER. CDR3 amino acids: CASSQEPPANEQLF. DNA for the CDR3: TGCGCCAGCAGCCAAGAACCCCCAGCCAATGAGCAGCTCTTC.

This clonotype was counted at least ten times. The genes are TRBV12-3 or TRBV12-4 and TRBJ2-1; no firm D call. V was shortened by 6 bases and J by 13 bases, with 16 bases between the two germline ends. CDR3 length: 12 amino acids. In nucleotides, the CDR3 is TGTGCCAGCAGCCAAAACCCAGCAAAACAGTTCTTC. This sequence encodes CASSQNPAKQFF.

In this sample, this clonotype turned up many times. The rearrangement uses TRBV7-8 and TRBJ2-5, with 7 bases matching TRBD1. CDR1 and CDR2 (germline): SGHVS, FQNEAQ. Trimming took 5 bases from V and 3 from J; bases not matched to a gene: 21. This CDR3 has 19 residues. In nucleotides, the CDR3 is TGTGCCAGCAGCCGGGACAGAACCTCTCTATCGGTGGAAAAAGAGACCCAGTACTTC. Amino acid sequence: CASSRDRTSLSVEKETQYF.

On this clonotype itself: Possible read error: a much larger clone is one base away. The chain joins TRBV7-2 to TRBJ2-1; D is perhaps TRBD2 (6 bases). The CDR3 is 15 amino acids. From germline, CDR1 is SGHTA and CDR2 FQGNSA. CDR3 loop: CASSLAGGSHNGQFF. CDR3 nucleotide sequence: TGTGCCAGCAGCTTAGCGGGAGGCTCCCACAATGGGCAGTTCTTC.